This T cell receptor (beta chain) was observed in a study of blood T cell repertoires in COVID-19. Germline assignment: CDR1 SGHDT and CDR2 YYEEEE. J gave up 6 bases and V 4 bases, and 13 bases lay outside the gene matches. The CDR3 has 17 amino acids. This table comes from immunoSEQ multiplex PCR, and its TCRdb copy is limited to in-frame clones, with some not included. The sample carries approximately 280,000 clones, 87% recorded once. Sequencing was done on a sample of PBMCs or T cells enriched from blood (not recorded which). This receptor was obtained from a woman aged 40 to 50 who had recovered from COVID-19. V usage is TRBV5-6 and J usage is TRBJ1-4; TRBD1 aligns across 9 bases. DNA of the CDR3: TGTGCCAGCAGCATGTCTGCTGGACAGGGGCTCCATGAAAAACTGTTTTTT. Protein product: CASSMSAGQGLHEKLFF.